One sample yielded the 21 T cell receptor beta chains listed below, sequenced in a study of T-cell memory formation after mild COVID-19. TCRdb redid the calling of the 5' RACE reads with MiXCR, one entry per CDR3 protein. The sample has 250,000 to 300,000 distinct CDR3 sequences; about 15% are singletons. Sequencing was done on a sample of PBMCs or a T cell subset sorted from them (not recorded which). The receptors shown here come from a man aged 18-30 years who had mild COVID-19 (a few samples of this study predate the infection). Cell type and time point are not known.

The V gene is TRBV11-1, the J gene TRBJ2-1, with TRBD2 matching over 12 bases. Trimming took 2 bases from V and 8 from J; bases not matched to a gene: 7. The CDR3 spans 16 residues. Germline V gene sequence: CDR1 SGHAT, CDR2 FQDESV (reference sequence). In nucleotides, the CDR3 is TGTGCCAGCAGCTTAACTAGCGGGGGGCCTGGTGATGAGCAGTTCTTC. The encoded protein is CASSLTSGGPGDEQFF. Full variable domain (remainder filled in from reference TRBV11-1 and TRBJ2-1): EAEVAQSPRYKITEKSQAVAFWCDPISGHATLYWYRQILGQGPELLVQFQDESVVDDSQLPKDRFSAERLKGVDSTLKIQPAELGDSAMYLCASSLTSGGPGDEQFFGPGTRLTVL.

The sample holds a few counts of this clonotype. The chain links TRBV12-3 or TRBV12-4 to TRBJ2-2; the D is unclear. The V and J ends lost 5 bases and 6 bases respectively, with 10 bases between them. CDR3 length equals 13 residues. The CDR3 region is CASSTGRAGELFF. In DNA form, the CDR3 reads TGTGCCAGCAGTACGGGCCGAGCCGGGGAGCTGTTTTTT.

The chain recombines TRBV4-1 with TRBJ1-1; no clear D. Germline assignment: CDR1 MGHRA and CDR2 YSYEKL. Trimming took off 4 bases at V and 5 bases at J, with 11 bases between the two ends. The CDR3 covers 13 residues. The CDR3 coding sequence is TGCGCCAGCAGCCGAACGGGTGAAACTGAAGCTTTCTTT. Its protein product is CASSRTGETEAFF.

The rearrangement links TRBV5-1 to TRBJ1-6, with D possibly being TRBD1 (6 bases). Trimming pared 2 bases from V and 3 bases from J, leaving 9 bases between. The CDR3 loop spans 15 amino acids. Germline V gene sequence: CDR1 SGHRS, CDR2 YFSETQ. CDR3 sequence (DNA): TGCGCCAGCAGCTTTGTACAGGGCTATAATTCACCCCTCCACTTT. Its protein is CASSFVQGYNSPLHF.

This clonotype came up once. The chain links TRBV12-3 or TRBV12-4 to TRBJ2-5, with a weak D call TRBD2 (5 bases). Between the trimmed V and J ends, which lost 11 bases and 4 bases, there was a span of 17 bases. CDR3 length: 13 residues. The CDR3 is CAGSSRGIETQYF. CDR3 sequence (DNA): TGTGCCGGCTCCTCCCGGGGAATAGAGACCCAGTACTTC.

The rearrangement joins TRBV3-1 to TRBJ2-5; D remains unclear. V was clipped by 1 base and J by 3 bases, with 6 bases between them. Germline V gene sequence: CDR1 LGHDT, CDR2 YNNKEL (reference sequence). This CDR3 is 13 amino acids long. The CDR3 spells CASSQVTEETQYF. The CDR3 region has the DNA TGTGCCAGCAGCCAAGTCACAGAAGAGACCCAGTACTTC.

V is TRBV5-5 and J is TRBJ2-3; 9 nucleotides line up with TRBD2. V was pared by 4 bases and J by 2 bases, with 8 bases of the junction left unmatched. Germline CDR1 is SGHKS and CDR2 is YYEKEE (reference sequence). This CDR3 is built from 16 residues. CDR3 region: CASSLEPGLATDTQYF. CDR3 sequence (DNA): TGTGCCAGCAGCCTCGAACCGGGACTAGCCACAGATACGCAGTATTTT.

This clonotype was observed a few times. This sequence joins TRBV7-2 and TRBJ2-1, with 7 bases matching TRBD1. The CDR3 consists of 15 residues. The V segment lost 5 bases and the J segment 5 bases; nucleotides outside the gene matches: 9. Germline lookup yields CDR1 SGHTA and CDR2 FQGNSA. The CDR3 nucleotides read TGTGCCAGCAGCCGGGACAGAACCGAAAACAATGAGCAGTTCTTC. It encodes CASSRDRTENNEQFF.

This clonotype was detected only a few times. The chain has TRBV12-3 or TRBV12-4 and TRBJ1-1, with 7 bases lining up with TRBD1. CDR3 size: 13 residues. With V trimmed by 1 base and J by 13 bases, 9 bases remained unmatched. This CDR3 is CASSLGGQAKVFF. The CDR3 bases are TGTGCCAGCAGTTTAGGTGGACAGGCCAAAGTTTTCTTT.

The rearrangement links TRBV9 to TRBJ2-1; 10 nucleotides agree with TRBD2. There are 16 residues in the CDR3. V was pared by 0 bases and J by 8 bases, with 8 bases of the junction left unmatched. The germline gives CDR1 SGDLS, CDR2 YYNGEE. The CDR3 bases are TGTGCCAGCAGCGTAGGAGGGGGGACTAGCGTCTATGAGCAGTTCTTC. It specifies CASSVGGGTSVYEQFF.

This chain joins TRBV19 and TRBJ2-3, with no clear D. V lost 6 bases and J 6 bases, leaving 10 bases between the germline ends. The CDR3 consists of 12 residues. Germline lookup yields CDR1 LNHDA and CDR2 SQIVND (reference sequence). The CDR3 loop reads CASSPWKDTQYF. CDR3 sequence (DNA): TGTGCCAGTAGCCCCTGGAAGGATACGCAGTATTTT. Filled out from reference TRBV19 and TRBJ2-3, the complete variable domain reads DGGITQSPKYLFRKEGQNVTLSCEQNLNHDAMYWYRQDPGQGLRLIYYSQIVNDFQKGDIAEGYSVSREKKESFPLTVTSAQKNPTAFYLCASSPWKDTQYFGPGTRLTVL.

The J gene is TRBJ2-4, the V gene TRBV10-3; D might be TRBD2 (5 bases). The CDR3 contains 16 residues. Germline-derived CDR1 and CDR2 are ENHRY and SYGVKD. V was clipped by 3 bases and J by 7 bases, with 19 bases between them. DNA of the CDR3: TGTGCCATCAGTGACCCCGGGATGGGCTCTGATAACATTCAGTACTTC. This translates into CAISDPGMGSDNIQYF.

The V gene is TRBV7-2, the J gene TRBJ2-1, with D possibly matching TRBD1 (6 bases). Per germline, CDR1 SGHTA and CDR2 FQGNSA. V lost 6 bases and J lost 8, with 14 bases in between. The CDR3 totals 13 residues. CDR3 region: CASSRQVGDEQFF. CDR3 in DNA: TGTGCCAGCAGTCGACAGGTAGGGGATGAGCAGTTCTTC.

There are a few counts of this clonotype. DNA for the CDR3: TGTGCCAGCAGCGTTCAGGGTAGGGGAACTGAAGCTTTCTTT. Its protein is CASSVQGRGTEAFF. The chain links TRBV13 to TRBJ1-1, with TRBD1 as a possible D gene (5 bases). Trimming took 5 bases from V and 5 from J, leaving 15 bases between them. The length of the CDR3 is 14 residues. The germline gives CDR1 PRHDT, CDR2 FYEKMQ (reference sequence).

This rearrangement joins TRBV28 to TRBJ1-1; 7 positions agree with TRBD1. This CDR3 region has 14 residues. Germline V gives CDR1 MDHEN, CDR2 SYDVKM. The V and J ends lost 6 bases and 1 base, in that order; junction bases with no gene match: 5. The CDR3 loop is CASSADRENTEAFF. CDR3 DNA: TGTGCCAGCAGCGCCGACAGGGAGAACACTGAAGCTTTCTTT. Full variable domain (remainder filled in from reference TRBV28 and TRBJ1-1): DVKVTQSSRYLVKRTGEKVFLECVQDMDHENMFWYRQDPGLGLRLIYFSYDVKMKEKGDIPEGYSVSREKKERFSLILESASTNQTSMYLCASSADRENTEAFFGQGTRLTVV.

This chain joins TRBV9 and TRBJ2-7; D might be TRBD1 or TRBD2, each matching 5 bases. Germline V gene lookup returns CDR1 SGDLS and CDR2 YYNGEE. This CDR3 has 15 residues. With 1 base removed from V and 3 bases from J, the gap between germline ends came to 14 bases. The CDR3 protein is CASSVSPGPHYEQYF. The CDR3 DNA is TGTGCCAGCAGCGTATCTCCGGGACCCCACTACGAGCAGTACTTC.

The chain links TRBV11-3 to TRBJ2-7, with 7 bases fitting TRBD1. The V gene's germline CDR1 is SGHNT and CDR2 YENEEA. With 1 base clipped from V and 5 bases from J, the junction kept 2 bases outside the gene matches. CDR3 length equals 13 residues. CDR3 region: CASSLGQGHEQYF. DNA of the CDR3: TGTGCCAGCAGCTTAGGACAGGGCCACGAGCAGTACTTC.

This clonotype has a handful of counts. The J gene is TRBJ1-6, the V gene TRBV28; 11 bases agree with TRBD1. CDR3 size: 15 residues. With 6 bases clipped from V and 7 bases from J, the junction kept 5 bases outside the gene matches. Germline CDR1 and CDR2: MDHEN and SYDVKM. The CDR3 bases are TGTGCCAGCAGGACCGGACAGGGGGCCAATTCACCCCTCCACTTT. This translates into CASRTGQGANSPLHF.

This sequence joins TRBV7-9 and TRBJ2-2, with TRBD2 identical over 8 bases. With V trimmed by 4 bases and J by 6 bases, 7 bases remained unmatched. The CDR3 totals 15 residues. CDR1 is SEHNR, CDR2 FQNEAQ, per germline (reference sequence). The CDR3 reads CASSSRTSYPGELFF. CDR3 sequence (DNA): TGTGCCAGCAGCTCCAGGACTAGCTACCCCGGGGAGCTGTTTTTT.

The J gene is TRBJ2-5, the V gene TRBV7-2; TRBD1 matches 7 bases. The trim removed 2 bases at V and 4 bases at J, leaving 7 bases unmatched. Germline lookup yields CDR1 SGHTA and CDR2 FQGNSA. The CDR3 has 15 residues. In nucleotides, the CDR3 is TGTGCCAGCAGCTTATATGGCAGGGGGAGAGAGACCCAGTACTTC. As protein: CASSLYGRGRETQYF. Looking up the rest from reference TRBV7-2 and TRBJ2-5 gives the full variable domain: GAGVSQSPSNKVTEKGKDVELRCDPISGHTALYWYRQSLGQGLEFLIYFQGNSAPDKSGLPSDRFSAERTGGSVSTLTIQRTQQEDSAVYLCASSLYGRGRETQYFGPGTRLLVL.

The J gene is TRBJ1-5, the V gene TRBV18, with 7 bases lining up with TRBD1. The CDR3 extends over 15 amino acids. Germline V gene sequence: CDR1 KGHSH, CDR2 LQKENI. The V gene end was trimmed by 5 bases and the J gene end by 5 bases; junction bases not matched to a gene: 9. This CDR3 reads CASSSVSRGDQPQHF. The CDR3 DNA sequence: TGTGCCAGCTCATCCGTAAGCAGGGGGGATCAGCCCCAGCATTTT.